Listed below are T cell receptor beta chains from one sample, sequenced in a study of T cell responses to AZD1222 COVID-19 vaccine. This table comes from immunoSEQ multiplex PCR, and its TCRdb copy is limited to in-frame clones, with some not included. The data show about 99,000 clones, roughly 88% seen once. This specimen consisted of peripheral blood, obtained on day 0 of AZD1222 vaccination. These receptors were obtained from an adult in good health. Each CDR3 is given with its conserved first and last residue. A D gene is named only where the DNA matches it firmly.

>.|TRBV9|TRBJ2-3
CASSVVSRTDTQYF
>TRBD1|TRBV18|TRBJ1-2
CASSPAGQGDYGHTF
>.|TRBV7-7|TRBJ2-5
CASSQYGGIETQYF
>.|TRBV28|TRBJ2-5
CASSSRTRNQETQYF
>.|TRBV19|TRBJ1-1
CASSTQPDTEAFF
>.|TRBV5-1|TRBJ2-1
CASSFQTVSNEQFF
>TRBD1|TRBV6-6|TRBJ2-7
CASSSVDRAPHGEQYF
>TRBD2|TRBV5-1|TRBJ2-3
CASSLALAGGTDTQYF
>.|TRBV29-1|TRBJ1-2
CSVEDRGGGGYTF
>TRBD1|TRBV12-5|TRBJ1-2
CASGPGQGRSYTF
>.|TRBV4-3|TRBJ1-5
CASSQESGNQPQHF
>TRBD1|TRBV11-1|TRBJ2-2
CASSGTGGEGGELFF
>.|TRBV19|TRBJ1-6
CASNQGYSPLHF
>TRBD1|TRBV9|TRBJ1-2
CASSGSTGRFGYTF
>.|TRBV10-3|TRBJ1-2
CAISKELRAPSTF
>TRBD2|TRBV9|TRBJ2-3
CASSPRGGGWTDTQYF
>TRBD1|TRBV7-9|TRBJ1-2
CASSRDRLYGYTF
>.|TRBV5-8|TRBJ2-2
CASRLDSSELFF
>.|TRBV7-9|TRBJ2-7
CASSLDPGAGYEQYF
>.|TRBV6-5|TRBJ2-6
CAAAASGANVLTF
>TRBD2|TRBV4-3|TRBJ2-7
CASSSRLAGDFYEQYF
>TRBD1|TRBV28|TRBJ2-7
CASSFIGQVVRQYF
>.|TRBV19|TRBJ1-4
CASSMGGKLFF
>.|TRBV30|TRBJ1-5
CAWRDVNSNQPQHF
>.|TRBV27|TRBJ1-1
CASMKGGFEAFF
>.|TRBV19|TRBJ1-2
CASKETGSYGYTF
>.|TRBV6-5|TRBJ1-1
CASSYSTPGAEAFF